The 29 T cell receptor beta chains listed next were all sequenced from one sample in a study of regulatory T cells in long-lasting Graves disease. Libraries of TCR beta came from iRepertoire HTBI primers plus Arm-PCR of CDR3 regions. TCRdb re-called the multiplex PCR reads with MiXCR, one entry per CDR3 protein. The sample shows 600,000 to 800,000 distinct CDR3 sequences, roughly 30% of them seen only once. Stated time point: persistent/refractory GD, antithyroid drugs over 5 years with positive TRAb. The TCR library used RNA extracted from PBMCs. The sequencing used peripheral blood mononuclear cells (PBMCs), collected when the disease was refractory, from a patient treated with antithyroid drugs. The receptor set was obtained from a female donor with Graves disease.

The chain links TRBV28 to TRBJ1-1; 10 nucleotides match TRBD1. The CDR3 has 15 residues. V dropped 3 bases and J dropped 13; count of bases not matched to a gene: 14. CDR1 MDHEN and CDR2 SYDVKM come from the germline V gene. The CDR3 coding sequence is TGTGCCAGCAGTTTTTGGGATGGGACAGGGGTATCAGTTTTCTTT. Its translation is CASSFWDGTGVSVFF. Based on the CDR3 plus reference TRBV28 and TRBJ1-1, the full variable domain is DVKVTQSSRYLVKRTGEKVFLECVQDMDHENMFWYRQDPGLGLRLIYFSYDVKMKEKGDIPEGYSVSREKKERFSLILESASTNQTSMYLCASSFWDGTGVSVFFGQGTRLTVV.

J is TRBJ2-7 and V is TRBV7-9; 7 bases fit TRBD1. J gave up 4 bases and V 4 bases, and 10 bases lay outside the gene matches. Germline-derived CDR1 and CDR2 are SEHNR and FQNEAQ (reference sequence). CDR3 length: 15 residues. CDR3: CASSYPEGAMYEQYF. The CDR3 bases are TGTGCCAGCAGCTACCCCGAGGGGGCTATGTACGAGCAGTACTTC. Drawing the rest from reference TRBV7-9 and TRBJ2-7, the complete variable domain is DTGVSQNPRHKITKRGQNVTFRCDPISEHNRLYWYRQTLGQGPEFLTYFQNEAQLEKSRLLSDRFSAERPKGSFSTLEIQRTEQGDSAMYLCASSYPEGAMYEQYFGPGTRLTVT.

This clonotype was observed many times. This rearrangement joins TRBV29-1 to TRBJ2-5; 8 bases align to TRBD1. CDR3 size: 15 residues. Looked up from germline, CDR1 is SQVTM and CDR2 is ANQGSEA. Unmatched junction bases numbered 12, after V lost 4 bases and J lost 5 bases. DNA of the CDR3: TGCAGCGTTGGCTCAACGTGGACAGGGAGGGAGACCCAGTACTTC. It codes for CSVGSTWTGRETQYF.

This clonotype appeared once. The chain is built from TRBV3-1 and TRBJ2-2; D unresolved. The V end lost 3 bases, the J end lost 7 bases, and 9 bases lay between the germline ends. Per the germline V gene, CDR1 is LGHDT and CDR2 is YNNKEL (reference sequence). CDR3 length: 13 residues. CDR3 sequence (DNA): TGTGCCAGCAGCCAGTCCATGGGCGGGGAGCTGTTTTTT. The encoded protein is CASSQSMGGELFF.

This clonotype was seen repeatedly, ten times or more. This sequence joins TRBV28 and TRBJ1-5; 7 bases fit TRBD1. This CDR3 contains 14 residues. J gave up 1 base and V 6 bases, and 3 bases lay outside the gene matches. Per the germline V gene, CDR1 is MDHEN and CDR2 is SYDVKM. This CDR3 is CASRAGGSNQPQHF. In DNA form, the CDR3 reads TGTGCCAGCAGGGCAGGGGGGAGCAATCAGCCCCAGCATTTT.

The sample holds a few counts of this clonotype. The V gene is TRBV6-1, the J gene TRBJ2-4; 8 nucleotides line up with TRBD2. This CDR3 contains 16 residues. Germline CDR1 MNHNS, CDR2 SASEGT. Germline trimming cut 6 bases from V and 1 base from J; bases unmatched to any gene: 8. The CDR3 DNA is TGTGCCAGCAGGTCTAGCGGGTCGAACGCCAAAAACATTCAGTACTTC. Translating gives CASRSSGSNAKNIQYF.

A few counts support this clonotype. J is TRBJ1-5 and V is TRBV28, with D uncertain. V lost 7 bases, J lost 5 bases, and 9 bases lay in between. Looked up from germline, CDR1 is MDHEN and CDR2 is SYDVKM. This CDR3 has 12 residues. CDR3 region: CASNTVYQPQHF. CDR3 nucleotide sequence: TGTGCCAGCAACACCGTATATCAGCCCCAGCATTTT.

For this clonotype: This clone may be a read error of a much larger clone one base away. The V and J genes are TRBV10-3 and TRBJ1-1; no definite D call. Trimming stripped 2 bases from V and 7 bases from J, with 8 bases between. CDR3 length: 12 amino acids. Germline V gene sequence: CDR1 ENHRY, CDR2 SYGVKD. The CDR3 here is CAISEGSFEAFF. CDR3 sequence (DNA): TGTGCCATCAGTGAGGGCAGTTTTGAAGCTTTCTTT.

This clonotype occurred a few times. This rearrangement joins TRBV6-1 to TRBJ2-7; tentative D call: TRBD1 (6 bases). The CDR3 is 14 amino acids. The ends were cut back, 3 bases at V and 0 bases at J, with 9 bases in the middle. Germline loops: CDR1 MNHNS, CDR2 SASEGT. CDR3 nucleotide sequence: TGTGCCAGCAGTGATGGGACATTCTCCTACGAGCAGTACTTC. It yields the protein CASSDGTFSYEQYF.

The chain recombines TRBV12-3 or TRBV12-4 with TRBJ2-2; possible D gene TRBD1, 5 bases. The CDR3 consists of 19 residues. V lost 1 base and J lost 1, with 19 bases in between. The CDR3 spells CASSLVVRVSNWNTGELFF. DNA for the CDR3: TGTGCCAGCAGTTTAGTAGTCAGGGTTTCAAATTGGAACACCGGGGAGCTGTTTTTT.

The chain has TRBV7-9 and TRBJ1-6; D might be TRBD1 (5 bases). The germline V gene encodes CDR1 SEHNR and CDR2 FQNEAQ (reference sequence). V lost 3 bases, J lost 2 bases, and 11 bases lay in between. The CDR3 consists of 16 residues. The CDR3 DNA reads as TGTGCCAGCAGCTTTCAAGGGGACCCCTATAATTCACCCCTCCACTTT. Translated: CASSFQGDPYNSPLHF.

The chain combines TRBV6-2 or TRBV6-3 with TRBJ1-2; D is possibly TRBD1 (5 bases). The CDR3 sequence is 17 residues long. V shed 4 bases and J shed 2 bases, with 20 bases lying between them. CDR1 is MNHEY and CDR2 is SVGEGT in the germline V gene. The CDR3: CASSFKEGRATNYGYTF. For the CDR3, the DNA is TGTGCCAGCAGTTTCAAAGAGGGGAGGGCGACAAACTATGGCTACACCTTC.

In this sample, this clonotype turned up once. The rearrangement joins TRBV6-1 to TRBJ2-1; 14 bases agree with TRBD2. CDR3 length: 18 amino acids. In germline, CDR1 is MNHNS, CDR2 SASEGT. J lost 1 base, V lost 8 bases, and 10 bases had no gene match. The CDR3 is CASGGPGLAGVSYNEQFF. The DNA of the CDR3 is TGTGCCAGCGGTGGACCGGGACTAGCGGGAGTGTCCTACAATGAGCAGTTCTTC.

The V gene is TRBV9, the J gene TRBJ1-2, with a tentative D call TRBD1 (6 bases). The CDR3 is 13 residues long. V was pared by 3 bases and J by 6 bases, with 12 bases between. Germline V gene sequence: CDR1 SGDLS, CDR2 YYNGEE. In nucleotides, the CDR3 is TGTGCCAGCAGCGACCGGGACACGCATGGCTACACCTTC. It yields the protein CASSDRDTHGYTF.

This sequence joins TRBV12-3 or TRBV12-4 and TRBJ1-3, with no clear D. Deletions cut 6 bases from V and 8 bases from J, with 8 bases between. The CDR3 runs 11 residues. CDR3 nucleotide sequence: TGTGCCAGCAGACAGCGGGACACCATATATTTT. It translates to CASRQRDTIYF.

This clonotype has more than one count but fewer than ten. The chain joins TRBV12-3 or TRBV12-4 to TRBJ1-6, with 7 bases that match TRBD1. This CDR3 spans 15 amino acids. The trim removed 5 bases at V and 5 bases at J, leaving 6 bases unmatched. The CDR3 DNA sequence: TGTGCCAGCAGTCCCAGGGGGGTTGATAATTCACCCCTCCACTTT. Its translation is CASSPRGVDNSPLHF.

This clonotype has only one observation. CDR3 bases: TGCAGTCCGATCAATGAAAAACTGTTTTTT. Translation: CSPINEKLFF. This chain joins TRBV20-1 and TRBJ1-4; D unresolved. V lost 8 bases and J lost 5, with 6 bases in between. The CDR3 loop spans 10 amino acids. Germline-derived CDR1 and CDR2 are DFQATT and SNEGSKA (reference sequence).

At least ten counts were recorded for this clonotype. The V gene is TRBV28, the J gene TRBJ1-4, with unresolved D. This CDR3 comprises 13 residues. V lost 6 bases and J lost 8, with 13 bases in between. Per germline, CDR1 MDHEN and CDR2 SYDVKM. CDR3 region: CASSLTLGEKLFF. The CDR3 nucleotides read TGTGCCAGCAGCCTCACTCTAGGAGAAAAACTGTTTTTT.

The chain couples TRBV12-3 or TRBV12-4 to TRBJ2-2; the match to TRBD1 covers 8 bases. The V gene end was trimmed by 5 bases and the J gene end by 4 bases; junction bases not matched to a gene: 12. The CDR3 consists of 17 residues. CDR3 amino acids: CASSTYTIDRGTGELFF. The CDR3 region has the DNA TGTGCCAGCAGTACCTACACAATTGACAGGGGCACCGGGGAGCTGTTTTTT.

This clonotype was detected a few times. The rearrangement links TRBV20-1 to TRBJ2-5; D possibly corresponds to TRBD1 (6 bases). The CDR3 is 14 residues long. Germline CDR1 DFQATT, CDR2 SNEGSKA (reference sequence). Trimming removed 2 bases at V and 4 bases at J, with 14 bases between. Written as DNA, the CDR3 is TGCAGTGCTAGATCCACTACAGGGAGAGAGACCCAGTACTTC. It encodes CSARSTTGRETQYF.

This clonotype was counted at least ten times. The chain links TRBV12-3 or TRBV12-4 to TRBJ1-4; D ambiguous. The CDR3 spans 13 residues. Trimming shortened V by 7 bases and J by 3 bases, and 9 bases separated the two germline ends. The CDR3 reads CASKLGSNEKLFF. CDR3 sequence (DNA): TGTGCCAGCAAGTTGGGGTCTAATGAAAAACTGTTTTTT.

The rearrangement uses TRBV12-3 or TRBV12-4 and TRBJ2-5; TRBD2 matches at 10 bases. The CDR3 length is 16 residues. V lost 5 bases and J lost 0; bases outside the gene matches: 6. The DNA of the CDR3 is TGTGCCAGCAGTAACCGGACTAGCGGACACCAAGAGACCCAGTACTTC. It encodes CASSNRTSGHQETQYF.

This clonotype was seen at least ten times. This sequence joins TRBV12-3 or TRBV12-4 and TRBJ2-7; D uncertain. Trimming stripped 5 bases from V and 1 base from J, with 9 bases between. The CDR3 loop spans 13 amino acids. The CDR3 nucleotides are TGTGCCAGCAGTGACCTGGCTTCCTACGAGCAGTACTTC. Translation gives CASSDLASYEQYF.

This clonotype was detected only a few times. This chain uses TRBV27 with TRBJ2-7; the D is unclear. The CDR3 totals 16 residues. The V end was cut by 4 bases, the J end by 7 bases, with 23 bases between. Germline CDR1 and CDR2: MNHEY and SMNVEV (reference sequence). CDR3 sequence: CASSSASSGGSLEQYF. The CDR3 DNA reads as TGTGCCAGCAGTTCGGCTAGTTCGGGCGGTTCGTTAGAGCAGTACTTC.

The J gene is TRBJ2-7, the V gene TRBV3-1, with TRBD2 identical over 9 bases. Germline V gene data show CDR1 as LGHDT and CDR2 as YNNKEL (reference sequence). The length of the CDR3 is 15 residues. J lost 4 bases, V lost 1 base, and 5 bases had no gene match. The chain's CDR3 is CASSQGAGGGYEQYF. Written as DNA, the CDR3 is TGTGCCAGCAGCCAAGGAGCGGGGGGAGGGTACGAGCAGTACTTC.

This chain joins TRBV14 and TRBJ2-3; tentatively, D is TRBD1 or TRBD2 (6 bases each). CDR1 and CDR2 from the germline V gene are SGHDN and FVKESK. Between the trimmed V and J ends, which lost 4 bases and 9 bases, there was a span of 23 bases. CDR3 size: 16 residues. The CDR3 region is CASSLKRGVTSNTQYF. The CDR3 nucleotides read TGTGCCAGCAGCCTAAAAAGGGGGGTTACGAGCAACACGCAGTATTTT.

The chain carries TRBV10-3 and TRBJ1-5; D gene unclear. Trimming removed 10 bases from V and 0 bases from J, with 10 bases in between. There are 13 residues in the CDR3. Germline CDR1 and CDR2: ENHRY and SYGVKD. CDR3 sequence reads: CATSGGSNQPQHF. The CDR3 nucleotides read TGTGCCACGTCAGGCGGTAGCAATCAGCCCCAGCATTTT.

This clonotype was found a few times. This chain links TRBV7-3 with TRBJ1-1; 8 bases are shared with TRBD1. Germline V gene sequence: CDR1 SGHTA, CDR2 FQGTGA. J lost 4 bases, V lost 2 bases, and 3 bases had no gene match. The CDR3 runs to 14 residues. The CDR3 sequence is CASSLHTGGTEAFF. The CDR3 DNA sequence: TGTGCCAGCAGCTTACATACAGGGGGCACTGAAGCTTTCTTT.

This clonotype was picked up a small number of times. J is TRBJ2-7 and V is TRBV30; D gene unclear. The CDR3 spans 12 residues. V was trimmed by 0 bases and J by 6 bases, leaving 9 bases between them. Germline assignment: CDR1 GTSNPN and CDR2 SVGIG (reference sequence). CDR3 in DNA: TGTGCCTGGAGTGTGGTAGGGCGCGAGCAGTACTTC. Its protein product is CAWSVVGREQYF. The whole variable domain, remainder taken from reference TRBV30 and TRBJ2-7, is SQTIHQWPATLVQPVGSPLSLECTVEGTSNPNLYWYRQAAGRGLQLLFYSVGIGQISSEVPQNLSASRPQDRQFILSSKKLLLSDSGFYLCAWSVVGREQYFGPGTRLTVT.